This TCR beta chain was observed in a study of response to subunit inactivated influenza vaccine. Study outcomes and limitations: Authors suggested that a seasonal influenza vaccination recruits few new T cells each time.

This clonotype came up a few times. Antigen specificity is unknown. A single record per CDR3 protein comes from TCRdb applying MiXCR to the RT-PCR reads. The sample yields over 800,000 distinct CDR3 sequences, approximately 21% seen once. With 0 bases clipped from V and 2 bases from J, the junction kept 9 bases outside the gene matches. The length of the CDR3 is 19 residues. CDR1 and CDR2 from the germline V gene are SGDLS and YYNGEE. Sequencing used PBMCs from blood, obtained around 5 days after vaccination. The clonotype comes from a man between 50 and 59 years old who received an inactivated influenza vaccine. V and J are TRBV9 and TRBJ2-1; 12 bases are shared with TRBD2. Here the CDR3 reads CASSVDGLAGGQAYNEQFF. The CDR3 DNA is TGTGCCAGCAGCGTAGATGGGCTAGCGGGGGGGCAGGCCTACAATGAGCAGTTCTTC.